The present entry profiles one T cell receptor (beta chain) with its context. Its target antigen remains unknown. It has no much larger one-base neighbor in the sample; base qualities were not kept. Using the deep immunoSEQ assay, multiplex PCR amplified TCR CDR3 regions from genomic DNA. Genomic DNA extracted from each cell subset was distributed evenly over all wells of several immunoSEQ 96-well plates, and each plate served as one replicate. Each replicate PCR for sorted subsets received approximately 200 ng genomic DNA, equal to roughly 30,000 T cell genomes. Purified libraries were measured with a Qubit 3.0 fluorometer, size-checked on a Bioanalyzer 2100, and measured again with the KAPA Library Quantification kit. A separate single-read 150-cycle Illumina NextSeq 550 flow cell was used to sequence each immunoSEQ 96-well plate. Per the source publication's procedure: The immunoSEQ output contained only junctional sequences without quality scores, so filtering could not match that applied to full-length reads. Sequences were annotated with PyIR, a Python wrapper for IgBLAST v1.9, and V/J genes and CDR3 were assigned using IMGT germline references. Any read was removed if the V/J assignment was weak (E-value above 1e-6), the CDR3 was missing, or the read contained stop codons, out-of-frame junctions, or ambiguous translated residues. V3J clonotypes were defined as sequences sharing the same inferred V gene, J gene, and CDR3 amino acid sequence. Percentage overlap between repertoires was computed as shared unique clonotypes divided by the size of the smaller repertoire. Richness of each repertoire was evaluated using RTK rarefaction, the Chao1 estimator, and Recon v2.1 estimates of unobserved clonotypes. Generation probabilities were computed with OLGA for all TCRbeta clonotypes obtained by the gDNA method from a few donors. What TCRdb holds here is the immuneACCESS table cut down to in-frame rearrangements. Part of the clones is not present; checked against another copy, under half of the missing clones reflect an unresolved V gene, and the others are unexplained. V and J calls and clone size are those listed in that table; D and trimming were worked out from the DNA. The sample table contains about 2.4 million clones; only one count was recorded for over 85% of them. The ten biggest clones cover about 0.34% of the sample.

The germline V gene (reference sequence) specifies GTSNPN as CDR1 and SVGIG as CDR2. The junction carries 13 bases between V and J, which are trimmed by 0 bases and 1 base respectively. The CDR3 sequence holds 15 residues, the cysteine and phenylalanine included. The entry retains the CDR3 DNA only, 45 bases that are in frame from base 1. The donors were healthy, HIV-negative adults who had no recently reported acute infections or vaccinations. Every donor was a Caucasian adult residing in Nashville, Tennessee, USA. CD4+ T cells were enriched through magnetic negative selection, after which naive cells were positively selected on CD45RA and the remaining negative fraction served as the memory subset. After blood collection by leukapheresis, PBMCs were isolated using Ficoll-Histopaque density gradient centrifugation and then cryopreserved in the vapor phase of liquid nitrogen. Purity and quantity of every magnetically sorted T cell population were checked by analytical flow cytometry. Each sorted fraction had its genomic DNA isolated and then quantified by UV absorbance on a Nanodrop 2000c.

This entry belongs to a study of shared clonotypes between healthy human individuals (dated by TCRdb to 2018 to 2020). General notes on the study: A few men and two women, aged 18 to 49 years, made up the cohort. Leukapheresis yielded between about 0.85 and 10 billion PBMCs per donor. To increase sequencing depth and limit assay-specific biases, TCR repertoire library preparation and sequencing were carried out by different laboratories using diverse techniques. For each donor, CD4 naive and CD4 memory were each given three plates, CD8 naive was given two plates, and CD8 memory was given one plate. The study deeply sequenced blood TCR repertoires of five healthy adults to estimate repertoire size and the extent of clonotype sharing between individuals. What the authors observed across the whole study: Higher generation probabilities were observed for clonotypes shared by all four sorted-subset donors than for non-shared clonotypes. Sampling was limited to blood, and TCR repertoires in tissue likely differ from TCR repertoires in blood. Incomplete sequencing was indicated by rarefaction of sorted-subset datasets, despite the large sequencing depth. Sharing across a few donors was observed for 5% to 6.5% of naive CD4, about 4% of naive CD8, over 2% of memory CD4, and less than 0.45% of memory CD8 clonotypes. Naive subsets generally had larger estimated clonotype richness than memory subsets. Because the study included only a small number of donors, the genetic and exposure-history diversity represented was limited. Pairwise subsampling indicated that sequencing depth was expected to affect the degree of clonotype sharing among donors.

Sequencing was carried out using naive CD4+ T cells from PBMCs. According to the study, the label for this sample's cell subset or site signals: CD45RA+ positively selected. This clonotype was sampled from a man between 18 and 35 years old in good health. Some clones in this sample may be carry-over from other donors' samples. Recombination connected TRBV30 to TRBJ2-7; tentative D gene TRBD1, with 6 bases matching. The DNA sequence is given as TGTGCCTGGAGTGTAAAAGGGGGACAATCCTACGAGCAGTACTTC. This codes for CAWSVKGGQSYEQYF. Joined to the reference TRBV30 and TRBJ2-7 proteins, this CDR3 gives the full variable domain: SQTIHQWPATLVQPVGSPLSLECTVEGTSNPNLYWYRQAAGRGLQLLFYSVGIGQISSEVPQNLSASRPQDRQFILSSKKLLLSDSGFYLCAWSVKGGQSYEQYFGPGTRLTVT.